This is a list of T cell receptor beta chains from one sample in a study of T cells in localized non-small cell lung cancer. Profiling relied on immunoSEQ multiplex PCR, and the TCRdb table lists in-frame clones only, not all of them. Here the sample spans under 25,000 clones, about nine tenths being singletons. The sample consisted of peripheral blood, taken before any cancer treatment. The receptor set was obtained from a male donor aged 60 or over with stage I squamous cell lung carcinoma. The CDR3 runs from the conserved cysteine through the conserved F or W. D genes are given only for firm matches.

TRBJ1-6 | NA | TRBV5-1 | CASSLEPGINSPLHF
TRBJ2-7 | NA | TRBV11-2 | CASSLVRQGLYEQYF
TRBJ1-2 | NA | TRBV21-1 | CASSPFPSHRGGYTF
TRBJ1-1 | NA | TRBV11-3 | CASSRGGDLNTEAFF
TRBJ2-3 | NA | TRBV18 | CASSQLTDTQYF
TRBJ2-3 | TRBD2 | TRBV19 | CASSSRTSGRDTQYF
TRBJ2-7 | NA | TRBV6-6 | CASSSQGGTEQYF
TRBJ2-3 | TRBD2 | TRBV7-9 | CASSLGGGRVTDTQYF
TRBJ2-7 | NA | TRBV6-6 | CASSLSGSYEQYF
TRBJ1-2 | TRBD1 | TRBV10-3 | CAITLTGEGNYGYTF
TRBJ2-3 | TRBD2 | TRBV28 | CASSLPSGRARSTDTQYF
TRBJ2-2 | NA | TRBV5-6 | CASSLGSIGELFF
TRBJ1-5 | TRBD1 | TRBV19 | CASSMGTGANQPQHF
TRBJ2-3 | TRBD1 | TRBV7-9 | CASSLDTGGDTQYF
TRBJ2-4 | NA | TRBV10-3 | CAISEGVNKGNIQYF
TRBJ2-7 | TRBD1 | TRBV30 | CAWTRWGQGSYEQYF
TRBJ2-1 | TRBD1 | TRBV2 | CASSADRENEQFF
TRBJ2-5 | TRBD1 | TRBV15 | CATSRDQGEETQYF
TRBJ2-5 | NA | TRBV18 | CASSPEQGQETQYF
TRBJ2-2 | NA | TRBV11-3 | CASSLQGVTGELFF
TRBJ1-3 | NA | TRBV9 | CASSVIAAPTYSGNTIYF
TRBJ1-2 | NA | TRBV28 | CASSLGDYGYTF
TRBJ2-3 | NA | TRBV7-7 | CASSLGLASTDTQYF
TRBJ2-1 | NA | TRBV7-7 | CASSLAGPMAEQFF
TRBJ2-1 | NA | TRBV4-3 | CASSQEEGVFETDEQFF
TRBJ1-2 | NA | TRBV7-2 | CASSLARTQTYGYTF
TRBJ2-7 | NA | TRBV5-1 | CASSESYEQYF
TRBJ1-1 | NA | TRBV10-1 | CASRQSQGTEAFF
TRBJ2-1 | NA | TRBV2 | CASSDYRTYNEQFF
TRBJ1-2 | NA | TRBV7-7 | CASSHTRNYGYTF
TRBJ1-2 | NA | TRBV25-1 | CASSESTGGSYGYTF
TRBJ1-2 | TRBD1 | TRBV30 | CAWRQGDASGYTF
TRBJ2-5 | NA | TRBV27 | CASSEGPGGTQYF
TRBJ1-2 | NA | TRBV5-5 | CASSASGEGLYGYTF
TRBJ2-7 | NA | TRBV28 | CASSFQGASEQYF
TRBJ1-1 | NA | TRBV4-2 | CASSQQSQVGRTEAFF
TRBJ1-5 | TRBD1 | TRBV6-5 | CASSDRGGQPQHF
TRBJ2-7 | NA | TRBV28 | CASSLSGLRYF
TRBJ2-5 | NA | TRBV30 | CAWSPGTAQETQYF
TRBJ1-5 | NA | TRBV6-1 | CASSEQGPHQPQHF
TRBJ2-1 | NA | TRBV27 | CASSFSVRSNEQFF
TRBJ2-5 | NA | TRBV2 | CASRVEAVGDETQYF
TRBJ2-5 | TRBD1 | TRBV5-1 | CASSLNTGGAETQYF
TRBJ1-2 | NA | TRBV10-3 | CAISERQNYGYTF
TRBJ1-2 | NA | TRBV5-1 | CASLPGTGYGGYTF
TRBJ2-5 | TRBD2 | TRBV4-3 | CASSQETTSGDPETQYF
TRBJ2-5 | NA | TRBV28 | CASSPPWAVETQYF
TRBJ2-7 | NA | TRBV2 | CASSDPGPYEQYF
TRBJ1-3 | TRBD1 | TRBV9 | CASTLGGIGNTIYF
TRBJ2-1 | TRBD2 | TRBV7-6 | CATSQGWGLAGANEQFF
TRBJ2-7 | NA | TRBV7-9 | CASSLSAYEQYF
TRBJ1-3 | NA | TRBV2 | CASIRDFGSGNTIYF